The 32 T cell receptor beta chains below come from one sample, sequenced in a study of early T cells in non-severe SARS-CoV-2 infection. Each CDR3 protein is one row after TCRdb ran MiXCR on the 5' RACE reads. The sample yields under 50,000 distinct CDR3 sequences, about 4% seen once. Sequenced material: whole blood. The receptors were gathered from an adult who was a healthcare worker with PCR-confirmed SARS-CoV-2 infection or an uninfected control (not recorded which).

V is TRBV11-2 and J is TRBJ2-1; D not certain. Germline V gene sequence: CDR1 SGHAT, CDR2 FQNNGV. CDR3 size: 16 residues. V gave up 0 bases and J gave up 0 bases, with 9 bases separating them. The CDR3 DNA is TGTGCCAGCAGCTTAGATGCGGCTGCCTCCTACAATGAGCAGTTCTTC. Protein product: CASSLDAAASYNEQFF.

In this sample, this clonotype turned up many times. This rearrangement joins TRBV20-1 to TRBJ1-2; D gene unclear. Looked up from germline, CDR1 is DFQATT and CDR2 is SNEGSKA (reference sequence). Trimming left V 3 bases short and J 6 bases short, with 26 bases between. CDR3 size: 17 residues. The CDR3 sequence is CSASVPRASPSLDGYTF. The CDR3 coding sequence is TGCAGTGCTAGTGTCCCCCGGGCGAGCCCTTCCTTGGATGGCTACACCTTC.

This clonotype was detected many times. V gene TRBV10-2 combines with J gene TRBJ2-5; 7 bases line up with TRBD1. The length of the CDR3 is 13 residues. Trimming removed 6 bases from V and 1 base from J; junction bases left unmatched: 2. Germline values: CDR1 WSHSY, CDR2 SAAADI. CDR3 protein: CASSDRAQETQYF. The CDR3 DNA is TGCGCCAGCAGCGACAGGGCCCAAGAGACCCAGTACTTC.

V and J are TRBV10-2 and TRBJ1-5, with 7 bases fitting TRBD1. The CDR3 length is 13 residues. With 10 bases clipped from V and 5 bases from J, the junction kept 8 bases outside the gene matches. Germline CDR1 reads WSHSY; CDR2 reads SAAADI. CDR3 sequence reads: CATQGGLHQPQHF. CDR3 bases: TGCGCCACTCAGGGGGGTTTACATCAGCCCCAGCATTTT.

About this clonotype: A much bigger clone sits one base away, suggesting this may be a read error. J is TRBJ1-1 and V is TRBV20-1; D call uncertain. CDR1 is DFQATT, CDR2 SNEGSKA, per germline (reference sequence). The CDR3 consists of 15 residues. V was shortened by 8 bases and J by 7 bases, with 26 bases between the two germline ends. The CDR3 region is CSTAVPLGVVGEAFF. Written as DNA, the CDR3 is TGCAGTACCGCAGTCCCCTTGGGCGTTGTAGGTGAAGCTTTCTTT.

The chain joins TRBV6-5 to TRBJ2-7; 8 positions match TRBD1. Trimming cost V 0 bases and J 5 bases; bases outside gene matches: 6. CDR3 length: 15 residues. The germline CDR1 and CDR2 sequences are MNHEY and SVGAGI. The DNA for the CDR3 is TGTGCCAGCAGTTACTCGAGACAGGGGATTGACGAGCAGTACTTC. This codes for CASSYSRQGIDEQYF.

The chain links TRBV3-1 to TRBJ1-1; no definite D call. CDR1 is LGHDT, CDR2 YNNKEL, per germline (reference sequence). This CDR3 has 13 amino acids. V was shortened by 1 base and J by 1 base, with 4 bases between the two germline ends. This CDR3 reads CASSQVSNTEAFF. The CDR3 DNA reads TGTGCCAGCAGCCAAGTGTCGAACACTGAAGCTTTCTTT.

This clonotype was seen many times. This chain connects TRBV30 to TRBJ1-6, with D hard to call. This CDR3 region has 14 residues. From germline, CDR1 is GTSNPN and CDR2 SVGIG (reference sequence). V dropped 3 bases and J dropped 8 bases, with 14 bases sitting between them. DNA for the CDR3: TGTGCCTGGAGCGCCCTTACGGTGGATTCACCCCTCCACTTT. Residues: CAWSALTVDSPLHF. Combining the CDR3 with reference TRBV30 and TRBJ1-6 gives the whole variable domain SQTIHQWPATLVQPVGSPLSLECTVEGTSNPNLYWYRQAAGRGLQLLFYSVGIGQISSEVPQNLSASRPQDRQFILSSKKLLLSDSGFYLCAWSALTVDSPLHFGNGTRLTVT.

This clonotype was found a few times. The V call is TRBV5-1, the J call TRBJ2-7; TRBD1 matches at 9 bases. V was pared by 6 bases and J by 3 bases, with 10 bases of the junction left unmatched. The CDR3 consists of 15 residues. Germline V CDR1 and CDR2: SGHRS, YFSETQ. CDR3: CASTRAPGQGYEQYF. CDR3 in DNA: TGCGCCAGCACCCGAGCCCCGGGACAGGGCTACGAGCAGTACTTC.

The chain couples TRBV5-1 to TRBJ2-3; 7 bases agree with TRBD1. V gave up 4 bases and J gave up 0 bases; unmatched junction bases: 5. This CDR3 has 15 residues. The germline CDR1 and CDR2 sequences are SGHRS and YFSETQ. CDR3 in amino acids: CASSTGQPSTDTQYF. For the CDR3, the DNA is TGCGCCAGCAGCACGGGACAGCCTAGCACAGATACGCAGTATTTT.

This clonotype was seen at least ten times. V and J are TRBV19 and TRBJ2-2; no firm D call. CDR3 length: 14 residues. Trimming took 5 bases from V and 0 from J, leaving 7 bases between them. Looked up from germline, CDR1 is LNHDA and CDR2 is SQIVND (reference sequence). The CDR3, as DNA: TGTGCCAGTAGTTACAGCTCGAACACCGGGGAGCTGTTTTTT. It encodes CASSYSSNTGELFF.

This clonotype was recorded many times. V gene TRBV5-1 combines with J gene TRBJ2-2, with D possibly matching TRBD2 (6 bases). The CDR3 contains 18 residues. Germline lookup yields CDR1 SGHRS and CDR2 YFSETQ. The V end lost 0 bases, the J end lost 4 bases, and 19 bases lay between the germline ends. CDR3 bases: TGCGCCAGCAGCTTGGAAGCTTTTACTAGCAAAATCACCGGGGAGCTGTTTTTT. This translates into CASSLEAFTSKITGELFF.

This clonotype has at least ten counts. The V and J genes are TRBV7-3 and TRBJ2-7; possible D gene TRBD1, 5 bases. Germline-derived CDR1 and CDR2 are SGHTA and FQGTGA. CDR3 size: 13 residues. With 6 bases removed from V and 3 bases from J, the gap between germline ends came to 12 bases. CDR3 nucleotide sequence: TGTGCCAGCAGGCCTGAAGGGGACTACGAGCAGTACTTC. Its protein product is CASRPEGDYEQYF.

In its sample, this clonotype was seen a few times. Written as DNA, the CDR3 is TGCGCCAGCAGCTCAGGGGAGCTTAATGAAAAACTGTTTTTT. This encodes CASSSGELNEKLFF. The chain couples TRBV5-1 to TRBJ1-4; D is perhaps TRBD1 (6 bases). Deletions cut 3 bases from V and 4 bases from J, with 10 bases between. The length of the CDR3 is 14 residues. The germline CDR1 and CDR2 sequences are SGHRS and YFSETQ.

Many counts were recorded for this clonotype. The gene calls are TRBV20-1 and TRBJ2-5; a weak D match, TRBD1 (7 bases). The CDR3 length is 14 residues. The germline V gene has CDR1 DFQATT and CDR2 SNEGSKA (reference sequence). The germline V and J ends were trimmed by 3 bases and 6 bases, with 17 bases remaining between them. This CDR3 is CSASKAQGGKTQYF. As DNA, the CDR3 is TGCAGTGCTAGTAAGGCGCAGGGGGGAAAGACCCAGTACTTC.

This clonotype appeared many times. CDR3 sequence: CASSLRSGGSSYEQYF. CDR3 coding DNA: TGTGCCAGCAGCTTAAGGAGCGGAGGTAGCTCCTACGAGCAGTACTTC. This sequence joins TRBV7-2 and TRBJ2-7; tentatively, D is TRBD2 (5 bases). CDR1 is SGHTA, CDR2 FQGNSA, per germline. Trimming left V 2 bases short and J 0 bases short, with 14 bases between. This CDR3 has 16 amino acids.

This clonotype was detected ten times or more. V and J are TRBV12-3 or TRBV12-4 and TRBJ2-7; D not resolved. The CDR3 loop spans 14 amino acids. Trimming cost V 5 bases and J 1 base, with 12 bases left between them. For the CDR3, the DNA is TGTGCCAGCAGTAAACAGTTTGGGTCCTACGAGCAGTACTTC. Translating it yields CASSKQFGSYEQYF.

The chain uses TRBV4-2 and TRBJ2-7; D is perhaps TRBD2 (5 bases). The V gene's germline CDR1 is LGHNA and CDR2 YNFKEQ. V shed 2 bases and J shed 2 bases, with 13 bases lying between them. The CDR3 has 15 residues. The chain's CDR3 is CASSQSARAAYEQYF. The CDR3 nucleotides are TGTGCCAGCAGCCAATCGGCGCGGGCGGCCTACGAGCAGTACTTC.

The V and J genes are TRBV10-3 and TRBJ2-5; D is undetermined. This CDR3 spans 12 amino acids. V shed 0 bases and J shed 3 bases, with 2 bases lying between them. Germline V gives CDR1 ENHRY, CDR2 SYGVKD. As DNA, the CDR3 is TGTGCCATCAGTGAGTCAGAAGAGACCCAGTACTTC. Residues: CAISESEETQYF.

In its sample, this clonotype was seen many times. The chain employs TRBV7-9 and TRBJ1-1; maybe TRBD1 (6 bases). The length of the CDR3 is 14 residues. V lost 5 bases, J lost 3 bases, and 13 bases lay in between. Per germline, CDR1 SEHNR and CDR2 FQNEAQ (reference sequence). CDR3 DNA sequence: TGTGCCAGCAGCCGGGGGGCAGCGGACACTGAAGCTTTCTTT. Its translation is CASSRGAADTEAFF.

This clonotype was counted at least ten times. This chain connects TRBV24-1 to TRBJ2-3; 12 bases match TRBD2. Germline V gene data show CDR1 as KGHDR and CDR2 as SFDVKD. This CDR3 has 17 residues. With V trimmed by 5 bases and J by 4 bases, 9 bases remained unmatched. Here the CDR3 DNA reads TGTGCCACCAGTGCCCTTTCGGCTAGCGGGGGGGCAGATACGCAGTATTTT. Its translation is CATSALSASGGADTQYF.

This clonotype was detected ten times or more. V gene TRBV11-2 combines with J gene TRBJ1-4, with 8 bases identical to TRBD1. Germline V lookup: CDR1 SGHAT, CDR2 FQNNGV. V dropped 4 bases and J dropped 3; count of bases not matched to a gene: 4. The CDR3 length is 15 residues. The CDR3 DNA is TGTGCCAGCAGCTCCGGGACAGGAGCTAATGAAAAACTGTTTTTT. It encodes CASSSGTGANEKLFF.

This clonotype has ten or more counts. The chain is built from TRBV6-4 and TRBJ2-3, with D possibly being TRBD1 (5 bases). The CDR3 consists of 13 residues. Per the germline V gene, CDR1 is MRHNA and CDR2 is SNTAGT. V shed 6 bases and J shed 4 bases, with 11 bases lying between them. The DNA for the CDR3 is TGTGCCAGCAGCGGTCAGGGTTCAGATACGCAGTATTTT. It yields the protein CASSGQGSDTQYF.

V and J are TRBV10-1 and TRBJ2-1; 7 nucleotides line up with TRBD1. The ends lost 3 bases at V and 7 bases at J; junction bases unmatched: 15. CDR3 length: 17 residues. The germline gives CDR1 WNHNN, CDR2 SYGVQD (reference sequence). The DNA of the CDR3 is TGCGCCAGCAGTGATGGGGACAGAGGGCGATTGAGGAATGAGCAGTTCTTC. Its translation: CASSDGDRGRLRNEQFF.

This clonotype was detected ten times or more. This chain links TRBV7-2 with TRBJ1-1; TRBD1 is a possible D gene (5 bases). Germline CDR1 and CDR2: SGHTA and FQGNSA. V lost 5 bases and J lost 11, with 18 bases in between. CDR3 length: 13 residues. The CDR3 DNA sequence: TGTGCCAGCAGCCCGGTCCAACCCAGGGTGGCTTTCTTT. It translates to CASSPVQPRVAFF.

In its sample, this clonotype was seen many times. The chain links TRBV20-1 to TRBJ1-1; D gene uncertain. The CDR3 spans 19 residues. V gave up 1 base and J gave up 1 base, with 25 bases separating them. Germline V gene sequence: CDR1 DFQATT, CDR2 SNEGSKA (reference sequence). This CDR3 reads CSARGGVGQVRVKNTEAFF. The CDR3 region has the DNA TGCAGTGCTAGAGGGGGTGTTGGCCAAGTAAGGGTAAAGAACACTGAAGCTTTCTTT.

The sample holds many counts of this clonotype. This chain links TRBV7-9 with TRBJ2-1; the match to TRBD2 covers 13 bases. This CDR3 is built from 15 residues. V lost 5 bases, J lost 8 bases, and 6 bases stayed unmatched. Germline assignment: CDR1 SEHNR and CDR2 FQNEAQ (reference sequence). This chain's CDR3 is CASSAGTSGTDEQFF. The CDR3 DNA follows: TGTGCCAGCAGCGCCGGGACTAGCGGGACTGATGAGCAGTTCTTC.

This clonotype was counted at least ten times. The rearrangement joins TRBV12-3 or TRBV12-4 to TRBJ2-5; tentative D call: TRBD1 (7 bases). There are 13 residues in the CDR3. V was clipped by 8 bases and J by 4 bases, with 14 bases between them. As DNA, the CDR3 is TGTGCCAGCCAAGGGACAGCGGGAGAGACCCAGTACTTC. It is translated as CASQGTAGETQYF.

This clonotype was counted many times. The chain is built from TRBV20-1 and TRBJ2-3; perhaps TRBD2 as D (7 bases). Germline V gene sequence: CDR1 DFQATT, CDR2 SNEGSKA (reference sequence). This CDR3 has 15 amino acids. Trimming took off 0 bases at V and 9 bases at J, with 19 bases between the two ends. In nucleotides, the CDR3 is TGCAGTGCTAGAGATCTAACACGGGGGGCGGGAACGCAGTATTTT. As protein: CSARDLTRGAGTQYF.

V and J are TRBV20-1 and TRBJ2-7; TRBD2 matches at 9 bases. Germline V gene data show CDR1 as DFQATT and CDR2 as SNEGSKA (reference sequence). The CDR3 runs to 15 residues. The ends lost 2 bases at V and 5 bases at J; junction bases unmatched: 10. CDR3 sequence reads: CSARHYGASGDEQYF. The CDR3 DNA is TGCAGTGCTAGACACTACGGGGCTAGCGGGGACGAGCAGTACTTC.

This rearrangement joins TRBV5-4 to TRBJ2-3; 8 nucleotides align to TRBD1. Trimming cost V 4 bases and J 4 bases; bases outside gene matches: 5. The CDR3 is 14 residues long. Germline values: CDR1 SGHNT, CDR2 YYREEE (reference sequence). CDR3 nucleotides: TGTGCCAGCAGCGCGACAGGGGTTTCAGATACGCAGTATTTT. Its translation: CASSATGVSDTQYF.

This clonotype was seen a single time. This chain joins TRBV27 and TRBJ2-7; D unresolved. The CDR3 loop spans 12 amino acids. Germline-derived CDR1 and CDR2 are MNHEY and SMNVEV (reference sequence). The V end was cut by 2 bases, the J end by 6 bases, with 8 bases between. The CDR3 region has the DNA TGTGCCAGCAGTTTAGATTTGCGCGAGCAGTACTTC. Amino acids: CASSLDLREQYF.